This T cell receptor beta chain was documented in a study of T cell changes during pregnancy in multiple sclerosis. Profiling relied on immunoSEQ multiplex PCR, and the TCRdb table lists in-frame clones only, not all of them. The sample includes roughly 18,000 clones, 85% seen only once; the top ten take roughly 9.6%. The receptor's source is a female donor with multiple sclerosis, enrolled in a pregnancy study. Sequencing used CD8+ T cells from peripheral blood mononuclear cells, obtained after pregnancy.

CDR3 bases: TGTGCCAGCAGTTTACAAGACAGGTATAATTCACCCCTCCACTTT. Its translation is CASSLQDRYNSPLHF. V usage is TRBV27 and J usage is TRBJ1-6, with a weak D call TRBD1 (6 bases). Per the germline V gene, CDR1 is MNHEY and CDR2 is SMNVEV (reference sequence). The CDR3 contains 15 residues. Deletions cut 2 bases from V and 4 bases from J, with 9 bases between.